This TCR beta chain was sequenced in a study of T cell changes during pregnancy in multiple sclerosis. Here immunoSEQ multiplex PCR was the method, and the copy in TCRdb shows in-frame clones only, minus some. The sample includes roughly 85,000 clones, approximately 89% seen only once; the top ten take roughly 2.5%. This CDR3 has 12 amino acids. Germline V gene sequence: CDR1 LNHDA, CDR2 SQIVND (reference sequence). Trimming took 3 bases from V and 9 from J; bases not matched to a gene: 2. This chain joins TRBV19 and TRBJ2-1; TRBD2 matches 7 bases. This TCR derives from a female donor with multiple sclerosis, enrolled in a pregnancy study. Material: peripheral blood, obtained in the first trimester of pregnancy. The DNA of the CDR3 is TGTGCCAGTAGTATCACTAGCGCTGAGCAGTTCTTC. Translating it yields CASSITSAEQFF.